The 10 T cell receptor beta chains below all came from one sample that was sequenced in a study of cytomegalovirus exposure and HLA in healthy donors (dated by TCRdb to about 2017). The protocol used for the library was the immunoSEQ multiplex PCR assay. For the multiplex PCR, a mixture combining 60 forward primers for TCR Vbeta segments and 13 reverse primers for TCR Jbeta segments was used. This is the immuneACCESS table as TCRdb keeps it, with only in-frame sequences that have V and J called. A part of the clones is gone; compared with another copy, unresolved V genes explain less than half, and the rest is unexplained. For this sample there are roughly 150,000 clones; roughly 82% appear just once. Of the sample, about 3.7% falls within the top ten clones. Sequences were obtained from PBMCs. These receptors originate from a male donor in good health and CMV-seronegative.

V gene TRBV5-1 combines with J gene TRBJ2-5; 7 bases match TRBD1. Germline V CDR1 and CDR2: SGHRS, YFSETQ. This CDR3 has 15 residues. V lost 0 bases and J lost 1; bases outside the gene matches: 3. The CDR3, as DNA: TGCGCCAGCAGCTTGGCCGACAGGGCCCAAGAGACCCAGTACTTC. This gives the protein CASSLADRAQETQYF.

The chain carries TRBV9 and TRBJ1-3; D is unresolved. The germline V gene has CDR1 SGDLS and CDR2 YYNGEE. Trimming took 0 bases from V and 4 from J, leaving 2 bases between them. CDR3 length: 12 residues. The CDR3: CASSVAGNTIYF. In DNA, the CDR3 is TGTGCCAGCAGCGTAGCGGGAAACACCATATATTTT.

This rearrangement joins TRBV5-1 to TRBJ2-2, with 7 bases fitting TRBD2. Germline V CDR1 and CDR2: SGHRS, YFSETQ. V shed 5 bases and J 4 bases; nucleotides not matched to a gene: 8. The CDR3 has 15 residues. Written as DNA, the CDR3 is TGCGCCAGCAGGCCCAACGCGGGGGTCACCGGGGAGCTGTTTTTT. Amino acids: CASRPNAGVTGELFF.

This clone was seen a few times. This sample also contains other DNA sequences that code for the same CDR3. This rearrangement joins TRBV19 to TRBJ1-1; no definite D call. The CDR3 consists of 13 residues. Germline-derived CDR1 and CDR2 are LNHDA and SQIVND (reference sequence). Trimming removed 1 base from V and 2 bases from J, with 5 bases in between. The CDR3 DNA reads TGTGCCAGTAGTATAGGGGCTAACACTGAAGCTTTCTTT. Protein: CASSIGANTEAFF.

The sample holds a few counts of this clone. CDR3 nucleotide sequence: TGCAGCGTTGGAGGGCAGCAAGAGACCCAGTACTTC. It translates to CSVGGQQETQYF. The chain carries TRBV29-1 and TRBJ2-5, with a possible D match to TRBD2 (5 bases). Germline-derived CDR1 and CDR2 are SQVTM and ANQGSEA. Trimming pared 4 bases from V and 2 bases from J, leaving 8 bases between. This CDR3 is 12 amino acids long.

The table lists this clone with a few counts. The chain uses TRBV7-2 and TRBJ2-1, with TRBD2 matching 10 bases. With V trimmed by 4 bases and J by 5 bases, 11 bases remained unmatched. The CDR3 is 17 amino acids. Germline lookup yields CDR1 SGHTA and CDR2 FQGNSA. CDR3 coding DNA: TGTGCCAGCAGCTCCTCGGTGCTAGCGGGAGTCCACAATGAGCAGTTCTTC. It specifies CASSSSVLAGVHNEQFF.

CDR3 loop: CASSYDRANYGYTF. For the CDR3, the DNA is TGTGCCAGCAGTTACGACAGGGCTAACTATGGCTACACCTTC. This rearrangement joins TRBV6-5 to TRBJ1-2, with 7 bases aligning to TRBD1. This CDR3 contains 14 residues. The J segment lost 0 bases and the V segment lost 2 bases, leaving 0 bases of the junction unmatched. The V gene's germline CDR1 is MNHEY and CDR2 SVGAGI.

This sequence joins TRBV4-1 and TRBJ2-2; 11 nucleotides agree with TRBD2. The germline V gene has CDR1 MGHRA and CDR2 YSYEKL. The CDR3 contains 16 residues. Trimming removed 3 bases from V and 6 bases from J; junction bases left unmatched: 6. The CDR3 is CASSHPGTSGAGELFF. CDR3 nucleotides: TGCGCCAGCAGCCACCCCGGGACTAGCGGCGCCGGGGAGCTGTTTTTT.

V gene TRBV4-1 combines with J gene TRBJ2-7; D perhaps matches TRBD1 (6 bases). CDR1 and CDR2 (germline): MGHRA, YSYEKL. Trimming pared 4 bases from V and 4 bases from J, leaving 23 bases between. The CDR3 is 17 residues long. The CDR3 region has the DNA TGCGCCAGCAGCCCTTACGGGCGGCCCAGGGGAGCGTACGAGCAGTACTTC. Amino acid sequence: CASSPYGRPRGAYEQYF.

The V call is TRBV4-2, the J call TRBJ1-6, with a possible D match to TRBD1 (5 bases). V dropped 2 bases and J dropped 4 bases, with 21 bases sitting between them. The CDR3 runs to 19 residues. Germline CDR1 LGHNA, CDR2 YNFKEQ. CDR3 nucleotides: TGTGCCAGCAGCCAAATGGGTAGGGGTCCCGAAACTTATAATTCACCCCTCCACTTT. Amino acids: CASSQMGRGPETYNSPLHF.